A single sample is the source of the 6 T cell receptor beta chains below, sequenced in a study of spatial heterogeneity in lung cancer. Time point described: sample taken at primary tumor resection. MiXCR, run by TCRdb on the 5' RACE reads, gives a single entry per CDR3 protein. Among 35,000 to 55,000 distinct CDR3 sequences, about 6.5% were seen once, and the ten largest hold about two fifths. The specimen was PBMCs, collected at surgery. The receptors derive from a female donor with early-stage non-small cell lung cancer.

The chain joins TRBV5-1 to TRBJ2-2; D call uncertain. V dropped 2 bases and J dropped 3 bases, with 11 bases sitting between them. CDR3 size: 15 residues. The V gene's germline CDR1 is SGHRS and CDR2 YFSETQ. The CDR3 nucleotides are TGCGCCAGCAGCTTTGGGCAGCCTCACACCGGGGAGCTGTTTTTT. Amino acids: CASSFGQPHTGELFF.

This CDR3 reads CASSGPTGGPYNSPLHF. In DNA form, the CDR3 reads TGTGCCAGCAGCGGACCGACAGGTGGCCCCTATAATTCACCCCTCCACTTT. The V gene is TRBV7-2, the J gene TRBJ1-6; D is possibly TRBD1 (6 bases). Trimming took 5 bases from V and 2 from J, leaving 16 bases between them. Germline V CDR1 and CDR2: SGHTA, FQGNSA. CDR3 length: 17 amino acids.

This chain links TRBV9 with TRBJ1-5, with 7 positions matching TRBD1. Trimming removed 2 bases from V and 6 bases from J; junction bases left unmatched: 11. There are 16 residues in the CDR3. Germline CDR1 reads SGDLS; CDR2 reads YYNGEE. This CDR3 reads CASSVSPTGSGQPQHF. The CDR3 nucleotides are TGTGCCAGCAGCGTCTCCCCGACAGGGAGCGGTCAGCCCCAGCATTTT.

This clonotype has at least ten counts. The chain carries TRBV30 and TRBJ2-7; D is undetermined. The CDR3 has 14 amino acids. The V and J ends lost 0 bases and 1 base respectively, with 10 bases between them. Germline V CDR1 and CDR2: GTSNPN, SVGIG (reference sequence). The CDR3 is CAWSVRAGSYEQYF. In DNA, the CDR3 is TGTGCCTGGAGTGTTAGGGCTGGTTCCTACGAGCAGTACTTC.

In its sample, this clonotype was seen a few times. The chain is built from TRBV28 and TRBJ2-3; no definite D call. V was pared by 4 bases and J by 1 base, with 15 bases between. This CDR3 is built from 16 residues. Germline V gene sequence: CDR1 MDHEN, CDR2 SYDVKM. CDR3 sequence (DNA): TGTGCCAGCAGTTCTCCACTATCATCGGGCACAGATACGCAGTATTTT. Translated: CASSSPLSSGTDTQYF.

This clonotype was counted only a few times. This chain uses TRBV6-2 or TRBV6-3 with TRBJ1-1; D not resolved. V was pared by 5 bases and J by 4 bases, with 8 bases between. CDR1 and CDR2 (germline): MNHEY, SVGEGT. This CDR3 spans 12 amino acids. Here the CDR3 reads CASSITGTEAFF. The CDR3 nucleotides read TGTGCCAGCAGTATAACCGGCACTGAAGCTTTCTTT.